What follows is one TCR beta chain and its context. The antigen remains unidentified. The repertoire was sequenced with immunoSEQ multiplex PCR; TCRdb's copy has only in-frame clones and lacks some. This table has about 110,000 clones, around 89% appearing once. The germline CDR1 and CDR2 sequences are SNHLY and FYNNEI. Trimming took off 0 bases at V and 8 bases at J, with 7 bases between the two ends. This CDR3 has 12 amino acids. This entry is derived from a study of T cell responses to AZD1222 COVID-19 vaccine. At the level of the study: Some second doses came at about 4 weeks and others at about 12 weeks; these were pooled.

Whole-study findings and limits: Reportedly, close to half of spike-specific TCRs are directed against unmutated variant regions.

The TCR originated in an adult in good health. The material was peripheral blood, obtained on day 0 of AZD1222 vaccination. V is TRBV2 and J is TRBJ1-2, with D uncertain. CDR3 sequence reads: CASSEAEWGYTF. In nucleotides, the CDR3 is TGTGCCAGCAGTGAAGCAGAGTGGGGCTACACCTTC. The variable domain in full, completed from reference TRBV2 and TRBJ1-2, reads EPEVTQTPSHQVTQMGQEVILRCVPISNHLYFYWYRQILGQKVEFLVSFYNNEISEKSEIFDDQFSVERPDGSNFTLKIRSTKLEDSAMYFCASSEAEWGYTFGSGTRLTVV.